These 8 T cell receptor beta chains originate from one sample sequenced in a study of shared clonotypes between healthy human individuals. Assay used: immunoSEQ multiplex PCR; TCRdb lists only in-frame clones, some missing. The data contain just over 2,000,000 clones, about 95% of them singletons. Selected positively for CCR7 and CD45RO-negative, naive CD8 cells excluded terminally differentiated effector memory CD45RA+ cells. Sequences were obtained from naive CD8+ T cells sorted from blood. The receptors shown here come from a man between 18 and 29 years old in good health.

In this sample, this clone turned up once. In the same sample, other DNA sequences code for this CDR3. This chain connects TRBV7-9 to TRBJ2-5; TRBD2 is a possible D gene (5 bases). Trimming pared 3 bases from V and 3 bases from J, leaving 8 bases between. Per the germline V gene, CDR1 is SEHNR and CDR2 is FQNEAQ (reference sequence). The length of the CDR3 is 13 residues. As DNA, the CDR3 is TGTGCCAGCAGCTTGTCCGGGGAAGAGACCCAGTACTTC. Translated: CASSLSGEETQYF.

This chain links TRBV5-6 with TRBJ2-5, with D perhaps being TRBD1 or TRBD2 (6 bases each). The germline gives CDR1 SGHDT, CDR2 YYEEEE. CDR3 length: 15 amino acids. Trimming shortened V by 4 bases and J by 4 bases, and 17 bases separated the two germline ends. For the CDR3, the DNA is TGTGCCAGCAGCCCTATCCGGGGGCTTAGAGAGACCCAGTACTTC. Translating it yields CASSPIRGLRETQYF.

The CDR3 nucleotides are TGTGCCAGCAGTTTGCGGGGGGCCTCCCCCGAGCAGTACTTC. Translation: CASSLRGASPEQYF. The J gene is TRBJ2-7, the V gene TRBV28, with 8 bases that match TRBD2. The CDR3 runs 14 residues. With 3 bases clipped from V and 6 bases from J, the junction kept 7 bases outside the gene matches. Germline CDR1 and CDR2: MDHEN and SYDVKM. Using reference TRBV28 and TRBJ2-7 for the parts outside the CDR3, the full variable domain is DVKVTQSSRYLVKRTGEKVFLECVQDMDHENMFWYRQDPGLGLRLIYFSYDVKMKEKGDIPEGYSVSREKKERFSLILESASTNQTSMYLCASSLRGASPEQYFGPGTRLTVT.

This chain joins TRBV29-1 and TRBJ2-7; maybe TRBD2 (5 bases). Germline-derived CDR1 and CDR2 are SQVTM and ANQGSEA. Trimming took off 6 bases at V and 2 bases at J, with 11 bases between the two ends. The CDR3 contains 12 residues. DNA of the CDR3: TGCAGCGTGGCCGCGGGCCCCTACGAGCAGTACTTC. This translates into CSVAAGPYEQYF.

The chain links TRBV10-3 to TRBJ2-5; D uncertain. Germline-derived CDR1 and CDR2 are ENHRY and SYGVKD. V was clipped by 3 bases and J by 5 bases, with 13 bases between them. The CDR3 sequence is 14 residues long. The CDR3 loop reads CAISEVVEMETQYF. CDR3 coding DNA: TGTGCCATCAGTGAAGTTGTGGAGATGGAGACCCAGTACTTC.

This clone has a handful of counts. This sequence joins TRBV29-1 and TRBJ1-1; possible D gene TRBD1, 6 bases. V was cut by 0 bases and J by 11 bases, with 10 bases left in between. The CDR3 runs 11 residues. Looked up from germline, CDR1 is SQVTM and CDR2 is ANQGSEA. Here the CDR3 DNA reads TGCAGCGTTGAAGATACAGGGCGGGCTTTCTTT. Translating gives CSVEDTGRAFF.

Details on this clone: The sample carries other DNA sequences with the same CDR3. The V and J genes are TRBV27 and TRBJ1-2; D is unclear. The CDR3 is made up of 14 amino acids. The germline gives CDR1 MNHEY, CDR2 SMNVEV (reference sequence). Trimming stripped 4 bases from V and 0 bases from J, with 9 bases between. CDR3 loop: CASSYAGANYGYTF. CDR3 DNA: TGTGCCAGCAGTTATGCGGGAGCTAACTATGGCTACACCTTC.

Regarding this clone: This CDR3 is also generated by other DNA sequences in the sample. The chain links TRBV5-1 to TRBJ2-3, with 7 nucleotides matching TRBD1. The CDR3 totals 15 residues. V dropped 2 bases and J dropped 3; count of bases not matched to a gene: 6. CDR1 and CDR2 from the germline V gene are SGHRS and YFSETQ. The CDR3 loop is CASSFRDRGTDTQYF. DNA of the CDR3: TGCGCCAGCAGCTTCCGGGACAGAGGGACAGATACGCAGTATTTT.